These 27 T cell receptor beta chains were sequenced from one sample in a study of human thymus T cells. The protocol was immunoSEQ multiplex PCR, while the TCRdb copy is restricted to in-frame clones and leaves out a portion. The table shows 86,000 or so clones, with roughly 97% occurring only once. Corrective cardiac surgery supplied the resected thymus tissue. The sample comprised thymus tissue. The receptors come from a boy under three years old with a congenital heart defect but otherwise immunologically healthy.

This clone has just one count. J is TRBJ2-2 and V is TRBV12-5; 7 bases agree with TRBD2. V trimming: 2 bases; J trimming: 4 bases; junction bases outside the gene matches: 22. Germline CDR1 reads LGHNT; CDR2 reads FRNRAP. CDR3 size: 21 residues. The CDR3 loop reads CASGLLGSATSLAESTGELFF. The CDR3, as DNA: TGTGCTAGTGGTTTGCTCGGGTCCGCTACCTCCCTAGCGGAGAGCACCGGGGAGCTGTTTTTT.

This chain uses TRBV18 with TRBJ2-6; D is ambiguous. Germline loops: CDR1 KGHSH, CDR2 LQKENI. The V end lost 5 bases, the J end lost 0 bases, and 14 bases lay between the germline ends. There are 17 residues in the CDR3. In nucleotides, the CDR3 is TGTGCCAGCTCAACCTCCCCTCGTATCTCTGGGGCCAACGTCCTGACTTTC. Amino acid sequence: CASSTSPRISGANVLTF.

The V call is TRBV14, the J call TRBJ2-4; a possible D gene is TRBD1 (6 bases). Per germline, CDR1 SGHDN and CDR2 FVKESK. The CDR3 spans 16 residues. Trimming removed 1 base at V and 1 base at J, with 11 bases between. CDR3 coding DNA: TGTGCCAGCAGCCAAGGTGGGGGCAGGGCCAAAAACATTCAGTACTTC. It encodes CASSQGGGRAKNIQYF.

The chain joins TRBV15 to TRBJ1-5, with 8 bases matching TRBD1. The CDR3 runs 17 residues. Germline V gives CDR1 LNHNV, CDR2 YYDKDF (reference sequence). The junction had 12 bases not matched to a gene; V was cut back by 5 bases and J by 3 bases. The CDR3 DNA reads as TGTGCCACCAGCGGGTTAAAAAGACAGGGGTTCAATCAGCCCCAGCATTTT. It specifies CATSGLKRQGFNQPQHF.

This clone was observed a handful of times. The rearrangement joins TRBV7-3 to TRBJ1-3; the D is unclear. The CDR3 contains 15 residues. Between the trimmed V and J ends, which lost 5 bases and 2 bases, there was a span of 13 bases. CDR1 and CDR2 (germline): SGHTA, FQGTGA. CDR3 sequence: CASSLSGGPGNTIYF. As DNA, the CDR3 is TGTGCCAGCAGCCTATCCGGAGGGCCTGGAAACACCATATATTTT.

The CDR3 DNA sequence: TGCGCCAGCAGCCCTCACAGGGGGCCCTACGAGCAGTACTTC. Its protein is CASSPHRGPYEQYF. The V gene is TRBV5-1, the J gene TRBJ2-7, with TRBD1 matching over 9 bases. V was clipped by 4 bases and J by 2 bases; unmatched bases: 4. Germline values: CDR1 SGHRS, CDR2 YFSETQ. The CDR3 length is 14 residues.

The chain recombines TRBV25-1 with TRBJ2-5; TRBD1 aligns across 8 bases. The J segment lost 5 bases and the V segment lost 3 bases, leaving 8 bases of the junction unmatched. In germline, CDR1 is MGHDK, CDR2 SYGVNS. This CDR3 has 15 amino acids. The CDR3 coding sequence is TGTGCCAGCAGTGACCGACAGGGGAGGTGGGAGACCCAGTACTTC. Its protein is CASSDRQGRWETQYF. Full variable domain (rest looked up from reference TRBV25-1 and TRBJ2-5): EADIYQTPRYLVIGTGKKITLECSQTMGHDKMYWYQQDPGMELHLIHYSYGVNSTEKGDLSSESTVSRIRTEHFPLTLESARPSHTSQYLCASSDRQGRWETQYFGPGTRLLVL.

The V and J genes are TRBV6-1 and TRBJ1-6, with unresolved D. The CDR3 is 15 residues long. Deletions cut 7 bases from V and 0 bases from J, with 10 bases between. Looked up from germline, CDR1 is MNHNS and CDR2 is SASEGT. CDR3 coding DNA: TGTGCCAGCAAACCGACGAGCTCCTATAATTCACCCCTCCACTTT. It translates to CASKPTSSYNSPLHF.

The chain employs TRBV6-5 and TRBJ2-3; 8 bases align to TRBD2. The length of the CDR3 is 15 residues. The trim removed 2 bases at V and 6 bases at J, leaving 7 bases unmatched. The germline V gene has CDR1 MNHEY and CDR2 SVGAGI. The CDR3 protein is CASSYERGGLDTQYF. CDR3 bases: TGTGCCAGCAGTTACGAACGGGGGGGCCTCGATACGCAGTATTTT.

This chain joins TRBV28 and TRBJ1-2; maybe TRBD1 (5 bases). V was clipped by 6 bases and J by 4 bases, with 12 bases between them. Per germline, CDR1 MDHEN and CDR2 SYDVKM. The CDR3 spans 13 residues. Written as DNA, the CDR3 is TGTGCCAGCAGCCCTACAGGAATCTATGGCTACACCTTC. Its translation is CASSPTGIYGYTF.

The chain links TRBV28 to TRBJ2-7; D not resolved. Germline V gene data show CDR1 as MDHEN and CDR2 as SYDVKM. V was pared by 8 bases and J by 0 bases, with 17 bases between. The CDR3 spans 15 residues. CDR3 region: CASESDSRTSYEQYF. The DNA of the CDR3 is TGTGCCAGCGAATCCGACTCCAGGACCTCCTACGAGCAGTACTTC.

There are a few counts of this clone. This chain uses TRBV27 with TRBJ2-1; D remains unclear. In germline, CDR1 is MNHEY, CDR2 SMNVEV (reference sequence). This CDR3 is 17 amino acids long. Trimming pared 5 bases from V and 2 bases from J, leaving 19 bases between. CDR3 bases: TGTGCCAGCAGTCACCAATCGGGCGTCCCACCCTACAATGAGCAGTTCTTC. This sequence encodes CASSHQSGVPPYNEQFF.

This clone was seen more than once but under ten times. This chain joins TRBV19 and TRBJ1-5; 8 bases map to TRBD1. J lost 7 bases, V lost 7 bases, and 9 bases had no gene match. The V gene's germline CDR1 is LNHDA and CDR2 SQIVND (reference sequence). This CDR3 spans 14 amino acids. CDR3 sequence reads: CASTRTGMGQPQHF. DNA of the CDR3: TGTGCCAGTACCCGGACAGGGATGGGGCAGCCCCAGCATTTT.

This sequence joins TRBV28 and TRBJ1-5, with TRBD1 matching 11 bases. CDR3 length: 14 residues. In germline, CDR1 is MDHEN, CDR2 SYDVKM. V was clipped by 5 bases and J by 6 bases; unmatched bases: 3. The CDR3 spells CASSQGQGAQPQHF. In DNA form, the CDR3 reads TGTGCCAGCAGTCAAGGACAGGGGGCTCAGCCCCAGCATTTT.

The V gene is TRBV19, the J gene TRBJ2-2; D is perhaps TRBD1 or TRBD2 (5 bases each). The CDR3 has 22 residues. CDR1 is LNHDA and CDR2 is SQIVND in the germline V gene (reference sequence). Trimming removed 6 bases from V and 0 bases from J, with 32 bases in between. The DNA for the CDR3 is TGTGCCAGTAGGATAAGGGACGGCAAACCTAAAAATTCCCATTCGAACACCGGGGAGCTGTTTTTT. Amino acid sequence: CASRIRDGKPKNSHSNTGELFF.

The chain joins TRBV4-1 to TRBJ2-6, with TRBD1 matching over 8 bases. Per germline, CDR1 MGHRA and CDR2 YSYEKL. CDR3 length equals 17 residues. The trim removed 3 bases at V and 0 bases at J, leaving 4 bases unmatched. CDR3 sequence (DNA): TGCGCCAGCAGCCACCCGACAGGGGACTCTGGGGCCAACGTCCTGACTTTC. It encodes CASSHPTGDSGANVLTF.

This clone has more than one count but fewer than ten. The V and J genes are TRBV10-1 and TRBJ2-7, with TRBD2 identical over 11 bases. CDR3 length: 15 amino acids. V trimming: 3 bases; J trimming: 4 bases; junction bases outside the gene matches: 5. The V gene's germline CDR1 is WNHNN and CDR2 SYGVQD (reference sequence). CDR3: CASSETIAGGYEQYF. In nucleotides, the CDR3 is TGCGCCAGCAGTGAAACTATAGCGGGAGGGTACGAGCAGTACTTC.

The genes are TRBV5-1 and TRBJ1-1, with a possible D match to TRBD1 (5 bases). V was pared by 3 bases and J by 5 bases, with 8 bases between. The CDR3 runs 12 residues. CDR1 is SGHRS and CDR2 is YFSETQ in the germline V gene. The CDR3 spells CASSSEGTEAFF. CDR3 DNA sequence: TGCGCCAGCAGCTCCGAGGGGACTGAAGCTTTCTTT.

The rearrangement joins TRBV5-5 to TRBJ1-2; 7 bases are a match to TRBD1. This CDR3 contains 16 residues. Germline V gene sequence: CDR1 SGHKS, CDR2 YYEKEE (reference sequence). With V trimmed by 4 bases and J by 2 bases, 11 bases remained unmatched. CDR3 sequence: CASSRQGQEPNYGYTF. In DNA, the CDR3 is TGTGCCAGCAGCAGACAAGGACAGGAGCCGAACTATGGCTACACCTTC.

The gene calls are TRBV27 and TRBJ2-7; D might be TRBD1 (6 bases). V lost 6 bases and J lost 6, with 15 bases in between. The CDR3 has 13 residues. Germline V gene sequence: CDR1 MNHEY, CDR2 SMNVEV (reference sequence). CDR3 coding DNA: TGTGCCAGCAGCCTTCGACAGGCCGGCGAGCAGTACTTC. Translated: CASSLRQAGEQYF.

This chain joins TRBV12-5 and TRBJ1-5, with a weak D call TRBD1 (5 bases). Looked up from germline, CDR1 is LGHNT and CDR2 is FRNRAP. Trimming pared 7 bases from V and 1 base from J, leaving 11 bases between. This CDR3 has 14 amino acids. As DNA, the CDR3 is TGTGCTAGTGCCGGGGGACGAAGCAATCAGCCCCAGCATTTT. It codes for CASAGGRSNQPQHF.

This sequence joins TRBV13 and TRBJ2-7, with TRBD2 matching over 8 bases. Germline V lookup: CDR1 PRHDT, CDR2 FYEKMQ (reference sequence). Trimming removed 5 bases from V and 10 bases from J; junction bases left unmatched: 10. This CDR3 has 13 amino acids. For the CDR3, the DNA is TGTGCCAGCAGCCGCGAGCGGGAGAGGGGACAGTACTTC. Its protein is CASSRERERGQYF.

The chain couples TRBV14 to TRBJ2-7; D not certain. The germline gives CDR1 SGHDN, CDR2 FVKESK. V lost 4 bases and J lost 3, with 13 bases in between. The CDR3 length is 14 residues. Written as DNA, the CDR3 is TGTGCCAGCAGCCGCCCGGAAGAGGACTACGAGCAGTACTTC. This sequence encodes CASSRPEEDYEQYF.

V and J are TRBV6-1 and TRBJ1-1; D gene unclear. The CDR3 is made up of 14 amino acids. CDR1 and CDR2 from the germline V gene are MNHNS and SASEGT. V shed 4 bases and J shed 9 bases, with 18 bases lying between them. The CDR3 nucleotides read TGTGCCAGCAGTGCTGATTTGGCTGGGTGGCAAGCTTTCTTT. Translating it yields CASSADLAGWQAFF.

V and J are TRBV21-1 and TRBJ1-5; the tabulated D call, TRBD1, remains unverified against the DNA. TRBV21-1 is shown as a pseudogene. This CDR3 has 16 amino acids. CDR3 residues: CASSPPGHLSNQPQHF. The CDR3 coding sequence is TGTGCCAGCAGTCCCCCGGGACATCTTAGCAATCAGCCCCAGCATTTT.

The CDR3 region has the DNA TGTGCCAGCAGCCCGGGGCAGGGTTCCGAGCAGTACTTC. Translating it yields CASSPGQGSEQYF. The chain carries TRBV5-4 and TRBJ2-7; either TRBD1 or TRBD2 may supply D (5 bases each). The ends were cut back, 4 bases at V and 6 bases at J, with 14 bases in the middle. The CDR3 extends over 13 amino acids. From germline, CDR1 is SGHNT and CDR2 YYREEE (reference sequence).

The V call is TRBV6-1, the J call TRBJ1-4, with TRBD1 as a possible D gene (6 bases). Germline V gives CDR1 MNHNS, CDR2 SASEGT. CDR3 length equals 23 residues. V was cut by 1 base and J by 6 bases, with 36 bases left in between. This CDR3 reads CASSEVTLRGSRETGTLHEKLFF. CDR3 nucleotide sequence: TGTGCCAGCAGTGAAGTGACCCTTCGTGGTTCCCGCGAAACAGGGACCCTCCATGAAAAACTGTTTTTT.